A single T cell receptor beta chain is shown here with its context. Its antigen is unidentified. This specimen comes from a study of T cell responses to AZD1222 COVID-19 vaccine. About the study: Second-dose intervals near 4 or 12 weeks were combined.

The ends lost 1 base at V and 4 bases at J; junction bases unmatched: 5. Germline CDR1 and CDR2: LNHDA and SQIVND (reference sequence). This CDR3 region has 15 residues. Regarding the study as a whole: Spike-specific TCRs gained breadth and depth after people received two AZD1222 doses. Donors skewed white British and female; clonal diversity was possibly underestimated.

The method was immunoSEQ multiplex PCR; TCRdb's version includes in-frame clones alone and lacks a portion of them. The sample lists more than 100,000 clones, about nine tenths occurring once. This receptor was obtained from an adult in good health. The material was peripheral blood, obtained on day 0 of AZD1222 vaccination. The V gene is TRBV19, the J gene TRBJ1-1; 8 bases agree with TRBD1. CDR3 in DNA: TGTGCCAGTAGTATAGGGGCAGGGGGCGGCACTGAAGCTTTCTTT. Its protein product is CASSIGAGGGTEAFF. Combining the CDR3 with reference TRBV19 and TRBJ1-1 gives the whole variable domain DGGITQSPKYLFRKEGQNVTLSCEQNLNHDAMYWYRQDPGQGLRLIYYSQIVNDFQKGDIAEGYSVSREKKESFPLTVTSAQKNPTAFYLCASSIGAGGGTEAFFGQGTRLTVV.